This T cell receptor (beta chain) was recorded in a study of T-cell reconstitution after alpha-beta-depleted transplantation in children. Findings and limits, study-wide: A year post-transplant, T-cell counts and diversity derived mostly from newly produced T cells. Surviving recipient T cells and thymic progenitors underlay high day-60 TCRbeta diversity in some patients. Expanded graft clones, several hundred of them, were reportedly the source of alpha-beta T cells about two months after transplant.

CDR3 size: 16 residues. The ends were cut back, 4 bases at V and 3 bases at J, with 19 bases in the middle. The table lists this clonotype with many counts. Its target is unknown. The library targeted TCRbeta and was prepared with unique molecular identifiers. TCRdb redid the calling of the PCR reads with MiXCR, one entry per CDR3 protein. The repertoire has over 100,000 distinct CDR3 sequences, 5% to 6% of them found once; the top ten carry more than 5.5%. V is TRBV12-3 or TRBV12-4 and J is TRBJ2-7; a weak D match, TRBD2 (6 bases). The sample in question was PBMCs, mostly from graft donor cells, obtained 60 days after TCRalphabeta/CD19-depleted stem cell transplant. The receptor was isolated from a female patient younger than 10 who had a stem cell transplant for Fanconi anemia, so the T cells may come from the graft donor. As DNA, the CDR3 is TGTGCCAGCAGTTGGAGGGGCGGCAGAGGGAACTACGAGCAGTACTTC. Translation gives CASSWRGGRGNYEQYF.